These 18 T cell receptor beta chains were sequenced from one sample in a study of T cells in women clearing cervical HPV infection. The repertoire was sequenced with immunoSEQ multiplex PCR; TCRdb's copy has only in-frame clones and lacks some. The sample includes some 40,000 clones. Sample: blood buffy coat. These receptors originate from a woman between 18 and 69 years old with a cervical HPV16 infection that either progressed to CIN3+ or cleared (not recorded which).

For this clone: Sequencing ends 3 residues short of the CDR3 end; the germline J gene provides the rest. The rearrangement links TRBV19 to TRBJ1-1; TRBD1 matches at 8 bases. The CDR3 consists of 15 residues. V dropped 6 bases and J dropped 5; count of bases not matched to a gene: 11. Looked up from germline, CDR1 is LNHDA and CDR2 is SQIVND (reference sequence). The CDR3 protein is CASRNLQGARTEAFF. The sequenced CDR3 bases are TGTGCCAGTAGGAATCTGCAGGGGGCGCGGACTGAA.

A remark on this clone: The CDR3 end falls 3 residues outside the read, so it is completed with the germline J gene. J is TRBJ2-7 and V is TRBV29-1; no definite D call. Trimming stripped 7 bases from V and 5 bases from J, with 18 bases between. This CDR3 has 13 residues. Per the germline V gene, CDR1 is SQVTM and CDR2 is ANQGSEA. The covered CDR3 bases are TGCAGCGCCGACCCAGGTGGTAGGGACGAG. Translated, it gives CSADPGGRDE. The full-length CDR3 reads as CSADPGGRDEQYF.

About this clone: The read halts 3 residues ahead of the CDR3 end, with the missing end drawn from the germline J gene. J is TRBJ2-3 and V is TRBV5-1; possibly TRBD1 for D (6 bases). V gave up 3 bases and J gave up 6 bases, with 14 bases separating them. Per germline, CDR1 SGHRS and CDR2 YFSETQ. The CDR3 length is 14 residues. CDR3 bases read: TGCGCCAGCAGCTCCGGATCCAGGGGCGATACG. Amino acid sequence: CASSSGSRGDT. The CDR3 reads in full as CASSSGSRGDTQYF.

As concerns this clone: The read ends 3 residues shy of where the CDR3 ends; the end is completed using the germline J gene. The chain joins TRBV16 to TRBJ1-1; a weak D match, TRBD1 (5 bases). There are 15 residues in the CDR3. With 0 bases removed from V and 1 base from J, the gap between germline ends came to 9 bases. CDR1 is KGHSY, CDR2 FQNENV, per germline. The CDR3 loop is CASSQSTARNTEAFF. The covered CDR3 bases are TGTGCCAGCAGCCAATCGACAGCCCGGAACACTGAA.

A note on this clone: The read ends 3 residues before the CDR3 terminus; that terminus is restored from the germline J gene. The rearrangement links TRBV2 to TRBJ2-4; tentatively, D is TRBD2 (5 bases). V lost 6 bases to trimming and J lost 4 bases, with 7 bases between them. The CDR3 has 12 amino acids. CDR1 and CDR2 from the germline V gene are SNHLY and FYNNEI. CDR3 DNA, as far as it was read: TGTGCCAGCAGCGGACTGAAAAACATT. Residues: CASSGLKNI. Given in full, the CDR3 is CASSGLKNIQYF.

Regarding this clone: The CDR3 goes on 3 residues after the read ends, and that part is filled in from the germline J gene. The V call is TRBV5-5, the J call TRBJ2-2, with D perhaps given as TRBD1 or TRBD2 (5 bases each). Looked up from germline, CDR1 is SGHKS and CDR2 is YYEKEE (reference sequence). This CDR3 contains 15 residues. CDR3 DNA, as far as it was read: TGTGCCAGCAGCTTGGCCCAGAGGGGAGATGAAAAG. Its translation is CASSLAQRGDEK. The entire CDR3 protein is CASSLAQRGDEKLFF.

In the case of this clone: The read halts 3 residues ahead of the CDR3 end, with the missing end drawn from the germline J gene. The genes are TRBV5-4 and TRBJ2-2; TRBD2 aligns across 7 bases. The trim removed 2 bases at V and 3 bases at J, leaving 4 bases unmatched. This CDR3 comprises 15 residues. Germline V gene lookup returns CDR1 SGHNT and CDR2 YYREEE (reference sequence). The CDR3 protein is CASSLASGHTGELFF. The sequenced part of the CDR3 DNA is TGTGCCAGCAGCTTAGCTAGCGGACACACCGGGGAG.

As concerns this clone: Read data end 3 residues before the CDR3 end; the end is taken from the germline J gene. This chain connects TRBV20-1 to TRBJ2-7; 8 nucleotides line up with TRBD2. Germline V gives CDR1 DFQATT, CDR2 SNEGSKA (reference sequence). The J segment lost 3 bases and the V segment lost 3 bases, leaving 10 bases of the junction unmatched. This CDR3 contains 15 residues. The sequenced CDR3 bases are TGCAGTGCTAGCCCTAGCGGGCGGCCGTTCTACGAG. As protein: CSASPSGRPFYE. The whole CDR3 region reads CSASPSGRPFYEQYF.

Concerning this clone: The read falls 3 residues short of the CDR3 end, and the missing part is taken from the germline J gene. J is TRBJ2-1 and V is TRBV12-5, with 8 positions matching TRBD2. V lost 5 bases to trimming and J lost 2 bases; unmatched junction nucleotides: 11. The length of the CDR3 is 17 residues. Germline V gives CDR1 LGHNT, CDR2 FRNRAP. This CDR3 reads CASGGGYSGVAYNEQFF. The sequenced CDR3 bases are TGTGCTAGTGGTGGGGGATATAGCGGGGTCGCCTACAATGAG.

As for this clone: Sequencing ends 3 residues short of the CDR3 end; the germline J gene provides the rest. The sample holds other DNA sequences that translate to the same CDR3. The gene calls are TRBV7-2 and TRBJ2-6; no clear D gene. Trimming stripped 4 bases from V and 0 bases from J, with 4 bases between. Germline CDR1 and CDR2: SGHTA and FQGNSA. The CDR3 sequence is 14 residues long. CDR3 DNA (partial): TGTGCCAGCAGCTCGTTCTCTGGGGCCAACGTC. It is translated as CASSSFSGANV. The full CDR3 sequence reads CASSSFSGANVLTF.

On this clone: Coverage ceases 3 residues before the CDR3 finishes, and the germline J gene fills in the end. The chain recombines TRBV5-5 with TRBJ2-7; possible D gene TRBD1, 6 bases. The V end lost 0 bases, the J end lost 2 bases, and 12 bases lay between the germline ends. The CDR3 extends over 15 amino acids. In germline, CDR1 is SGHKS, CDR2 YYEKEE (reference sequence). Here the CDR3 reads CASSLADRAPYEQYF. The part of the CDR3 DNA that was read is TGTGCCAGCAGCTTGGCGGACAGAGCCCCCTACGAG.

Turning to this clone: Read data end 3 residues before the CDR3 end; the end is taken from the germline J gene. The chain links TRBV18 to TRBJ1-1; 9 nucleotides align to TRBD1. Germline trimming cut 6 bases from V and 2 bases from J; bases unmatched to any gene: 4. The germline CDR1 and CDR2 sequences are KGHSH and LQKENI. The length of the CDR3 is 14 residues. The CDR3 protein is CASSTGQGNTEAFF. CDR3 DNA, as far as it was read: TGTGCCAGCTCCACGGGACAGGGAAACACTGAA. The full variable domain, its missing parts supplied by reference TRBV18 and TRBJ1-1, is NAGVMQNPRHLVRRRGQEARLRCSPMKGHSHVYWYRQLPEEGLKFMVYLQKENIIDESGMPKERFSAEFPKEGPSILRIQQVVRGDSAAYFCASSTGQGNTEAFFGQGTRLTVV.

To note about this clone: The CDR3 end falls 3 residues outside the read, so it is completed with the germline J gene. The chain carries TRBV30 and TRBJ1-1; D unresolved. The CDR3 has 10 amino acids. Germline V gene sequence: CDR1 GTSNPN, CDR2 SVGIG (reference sequence). Trimming took 3 bases from V and 7 from J, leaving 6 bases between them. CDR3 protein: CAWRRDEAFF. The sequenced part of the CDR3 DNA is TGTGCCTGGAGGCGGGATGAA.

As for this clone: The DNA ends 3 residues before the CDR3 does, and the rest of the CDR3 is filled in from the germline J gene. J is TRBJ1-2 and V is TRBV18; D unresolved. Germline CDR1 and CDR2: KGHSH and LQKENI. The CDR3 runs 12 residues. Partial CDR3 DNA: TGTGCCAGCTCATCCAACTCCTACGAC. Its translation is CASSSNSYD. The whole CDR3 is CASSSNSYDYTF.

Comments on this clone: With the read ending 3 residues before the CDR3 end, the germline J gene is used to fill in that end. The rearrangement uses TRBV7-9 and TRBJ1-1; no firm D call. The V end was cut by 5 bases, the J end by 1 base, with 11 bases between. The CDR3 runs 14 residues. Germline CDR1 SEHNR, CDR2 FQNEAQ (reference sequence). Here the CDR3 reads CASSPVRGNTEAFF. CDR3 DNA (partial): TGTGCCAGCAGCCCGGTTCGGGGGAACACTGAA.

Worth noting for this clone: The DNA ends 3 residues before the CDR3 does, and the rest of the CDR3 is filled in from the germline J gene. The chain is built from TRBV29-1 and TRBJ2-3; possibly TRBD2 for D (5 bases). CDR1 SQVTM and CDR2 ANQGSEA come from the germline V gene. The CDR3 runs to 13 residues. V was clipped by 4 bases and J by 3 bases, with 11 bases between them. CDR3 DNA, as far as it was read: TGCAGCGTTGCGAGCGGAATGACAGATACG. It yields the protein CSVASGMTDT. The CDR3 reads in full as CSVASGMTDTQYF.

In regard to this clone: The read halts 3 residues ahead of the CDR3 end, with the missing end drawn from the germline J gene. The J gene is TRBJ2-2, the V gene TRBV4-2; 8 bases align to TRBD1. V gave up 2 bases and J gave up 2 bases; unmatched junction bases: 7. The CDR3 is 17 amino acids. Germline loops: CDR1 LGHNA, CDR2 YNFKEQ. CDR3 DNA, as far as it was read: TGTGCCAGCAGCCAAAGACAGGGGTCTACCAACACCGGGGAG. Amino acid sequence: CASSQRQGSTNTGE. The whole CDR3 sequence reads CASSQRQGSTNTGELFF.

In regard to this clone: The sequenced fragment ends 3 residues before the CDR3 boundary, so the rest is inferred from the germline J gene. The gene calls are TRBV5-1 and TRBJ2-7, with TRBD1 matching 8 bases. J lost 6 bases, V lost 4 bases, and 12 bases had no gene match. The CDR3 is 15 residues long. Germline loops: CDR1 SGHRS, CDR2 YFSETQ. The part of the CDR3 DNA that was read is TGCGCCAGCAGCCTCGAAGGACAGGGTTCGGTCGAG. It is translated as CASSLEGQGSVE. The full-length CDR3 reads as CASSLEGQGSVEQYF.